This T cell receptor beta chain was observed in a study of Ad26.COV2.S vaccination and SARS-CoV-2 variants. Study summary: Vaccine-arm donor from the placebo-controlled COV1001 Ad26.COV2.S trial. Study observations and caveats: Placebo and vaccine recipients had non-spike TCR breadth that was similar. Reports say spike-specific CD8+ and CD4+ T cell responses covered substantial breadth after vaccination.

The assay was immunoSEQ multiplex PCR, and TCRdb's table has in-frame clones only and misses some. The sample holds around 340,000 clones, roughly nine tenths seen once. Treatment in this sample: roughly 18 received Ad26.COV2.S at low or high dose, single or two shots; about 5 received placebo; per-sample allocation not given. Collection of the samples took place on day 63 after the first injection of vaccine or placebo. Ad26.COV2.S expressed prefusion-stabilized spike from the original Wuhan strain. For this clone: Its cognate antigen is unknown.

The sample was peripheral blood, taken in a trial of Ad26.COV2.S vaccine versus placebo. The clonotype was recovered from a person aged 18-65 years who received the Ad26.COV2.S COVID-19 vaccine or a placebo.

CDR3 sequence: CSASRTANEKLFF. CDR3 DNA: TGCAGTGCTAGTCGGACAGCTAATGAAAAACTGTTTTTT. This chain links TRBV20-1 with TRBJ1-4; tentative D call: TRBD1 (6 bases). The length of the CDR3 is 13 residues. Trimming shortened V by 3 bases and J by 3 bases, and 8 bases separated the two germline ends. CDR1 is DFQATT and CDR2 is SNEGSKA in the germline V gene (reference sequence).